This TCR beta chain is from a study of blood T cells in healthy people across ages. V lost 7 bases and J lost 2, with 17 bases in between. The CDR3 runs to 15 residues. In germline, CDR1 is MDHEN, CDR2 SYDVKM. The sample holds a few counts of this clonotype. A J-beta primer mix and a sample-barcoded 5' primer were used in a second PCR of about 6 to 12 cycles. Each CDR3 protein is one row after TCRdb ran MiXCR on the 5' RACE reads. The sample has 1.6 million or so distinct CDR3 sequences, around 35% seen once. The sequence derives from a woman between 25 and 40 years old in good health. The material sequenced was blood. V usage is TRBV28 and J usage is TRBJ1-1; D is possibly TRBD1 (6 bases). The CDR3, as DNA: TGTGCCAGCACCCCCCCGGACAGCTTTAACACTGAAGCTTTCTTT. Translation: CASTPPDSFNTEAFF. Complete variable domain (other parts from reference TRBV28 and TRBJ1-1): DVKVTQSSRYLVKRTGEKVFLECVQDMDHENMFWYRQDPGLGLRLIYFSYDVKMKEKGDIPEGYSVSREKKERFSLILESASTNQTSMYLCASTPPDSFNTEAFFGQGTRLTVV.